These 25 T cell receptor beta chains share one sample of origin, sequenced in a study of T cells in Graves' hyperthyroidism and ophthalmopathy. RNA transcripts yielded amplified TCR beta CDR3 regions. A set of HTBI primers served as the primers for a first-round RT-PCR of the TCR CDR3. Using its own MiXCR run on the multiplex PCR reads, TCRdb lists one record per CDR3 protein. Here the sample spans a few hundred thousand distinct CDR3 sequences, 13% being singletons. The sample comprised blood. The receptors were sampled from a man aged 25-45 years with Graves' hyperthyroidism that later progressed to Graves' ophthalmopathy.

In DNA, the CDR3 is TGTGCCAGCAGCGAGACAGGGATTAACACCGGGGAGCTGTTTTTT. Its translation is CASSETGINTGELFF. The V call is TRBV7-3, the J call TRBJ2-2; 7 nucleotides line up with TRBD1. Trimming cost V 5 bases and J 2 bases; bases outside gene matches: 5. CDR3 length equals 15 residues. Germline CDR1 and CDR2: SGHTA and FQGTGA.

The chain couples TRBV29-1 to TRBJ2-1; no firm D call. Germline CDR1 reads SQVTM; CDR2 reads ANQGSEA. V was shortened by 4 bases and J by 0 bases, with 10 bases between the two germline ends. The CDR3 extends over 14 amino acids. CDR3 region: CSVGGGRSYNEQFF. The CDR3 nucleotides are TGCAGCGTTGGAGGCGGCCGCTCCTACAATGAGCAGTTCTTC.

This clonotype has ten or more counts. This rearrangement joins TRBV7-9 to TRBJ2-1, with D possibly matching TRBD1 (6 bases). This CDR3 region has 14 residues. Trimming pared 2 bases from V and 4 bases from J, leaving 9 bases between. The germline gives CDR1 SEHNR, CDR2 FQNEAQ (reference sequence). CDR3 nucleotide sequence: TGTGCCAGCAGCTTACGGGACAAATACAATGAGCAGTTCTTC. Its translation: CASSLRDKYNEQFF.

This clonotype was observed many times. This chain connects TRBV5-5 to TRBJ2-7; D remains unclear. The CDR3 is 15 residues long. V shed 4 bases and J shed 3 bases, with 17 bases lying between them. From germline, CDR1 is SGHKS and CDR2 YYEKEE (reference sequence). The CDR3 bases are TGTGCCAGCAGCCGCCTAGTGGGGTTAAACTACGAGCAGTACTTC. Protein sequence: CASSRLVGLNYEQYF.

V gene TRBV7-9 combines with J gene TRBJ2-7; no definite D call. Germline-derived CDR1 and CDR2 are SEHNR and FQNEAQ (reference sequence). The CDR3 is made up of 14 amino acids. Trimming removed 1 base at V and 2 bases at J, with 9 bases between. In DNA form, the CDR3 reads TGTGCCAGCAGCTTAGGGACCCGGCCCTACGAGCAGTACTTC. Its protein product is CASSLGTRPYEQYF.

This clonotype was counted between two and nine times. This may stem from a read error, because a much larger clone lies one nucleotide away. This chain joins TRBV28 and TRBJ2-2; weak D call: TRBD1 (6 bases). The CDR3 loop spans 14 amino acids. Germline CDR1 and CDR2: MDHEN and SYDVKM. CDR3 region: CASSSGQNTGEPFF. In DNA, the CDR3 is TGTGCCAGCAGTTCTGGACAGAACACCGGGGAGCCGTTTTTT. Supplemented by reference TRBV28 and TRBJ2-2, the full variable domain reads DVKVTQSSRYLVKRTGEKVFLECVQDMDHENMFWYRQDPGLGLRLIYFSYDVKMKEKGDIPEGYSVSREKKERFSLILESASTNQTSMYLCASSSGQNTGEPFFGEGSRLTVL.

This clonotype appeared many times. This chain joins TRBV11-2 and TRBJ1-1; no firm D call. V was clipped by 0 bases and J by 2 bases, with 10 bases between them. Germline loops: CDR1 SGHAT, CDR2 FQNNGV. There are 15 residues in the CDR3. The CDR3 coding sequence is TGTGCCAGCAGCTTAGATCCCTCTCCCAACACTGAAGCTTTCTTT. It is translated as CASSLDPSPNTEAFF.

This clonotype has at least ten counts. This chain joins TRBV20-1 and TRBJ1-1, with D perhaps TRBD1 (6 bases). From germline, CDR1 is DFQATT and CDR2 SNEGSKA (reference sequence). The germline V and J ends were trimmed by 7 bases and 7 bases, with 10 bases remaining between them. There are 10 residues in the CDR3. DNA of the CDR3: TGCAGTGTGGGGGCTGGTGAAGCTTTCTTT. The encoded protein is CSVGAGEAFF.

This clonotype was seen repeatedly, ten times or more. The rearrangement links TRBV2 to TRBJ2-5, with 11 nucleotides matching TRBD2. CDR1 is SNHLY and CDR2 is FYNNEI in the germline V gene. The CDR3 has 16 amino acids. Trimming removed 6 bases from V and 7 bases from J; junction bases left unmatched: 13. This CDR3 is CASRAGTSGALGTQYF. In DNA, the CDR3 is TGTGCCAGCAGAGCCGGGACTAGCGGCGCGCTGGGGACCCAGTACTTC.

This clonotype was counted ten times or more. The CDR3 is CASSYRGPFNQPQHF. CDR3 bases: TGTGCCAGCAGCTACAGGGGGCCCTTCAATCAGCCCCAGCATTTT. This sequence joins TRBV11-3 and TRBJ1-5, with 9 bases lining up with TRBD1. Germline lookup yields CDR1 SGHNT and CDR2 YENEEA. The CDR3 contains 15 residues. Trimming removed 4 bases from V and 3 bases from J; junction bases left unmatched: 4.

This clonotype was seen only a few times. The chain combines TRBV29-1 with TRBJ2-7; 8 bases are shared with TRBD1. The CDR3 spans 16 residues. J gave up 1 base and V 3 bases, and 11 bases lay outside the gene matches. Germline lookup yields CDR1 SQVTM and CDR2 ANQGSEA. The CDR3 DNA sequence: TGCAGCGTTGATGGGCGGCGGACAGGGTCGTCCTACGAGCAGTACTTC. Its protein product is CSVDGRRTGSSYEQYF.

There are many counts of this clonotype. The chain combines TRBV12-3 or TRBV12-4 with TRBJ1-5, with no clear D. Between the trimmed V and J ends, which lost 1 base and 0 bases, there was a span of 7 bases. This CDR3 is built from 15 residues. In DNA, the CDR3 is TGTGCCAGCAGTTTAGATCTGTATAGCAATCAGCCCCAGCATTTT. It codes for CASSLDLYSNQPQHF.

This clonotype was recorded at least ten times. The rearrangement uses TRBV12-3 or TRBV12-4 and TRBJ2-5; the D gene is possibly TRBD2 (6 bases). V lost 5 bases, J lost 5 bases, and 12 bases lay in between. The CDR3 sequence is 13 residues long. In nucleotides, the CDR3 is TGTGCCAGCAGTCGCGGGGTTGGGGAGACCCAGTACTTC. Amino acids: CASSRGVGETQYF.

This clonotype was observed a few times. The chain employs TRBV27 and TRBJ1-1, with D possibly matching TRBD1 (5 bases). CDR3 length: 14 residues. CDR1 and CDR2 (germline): MNHEY, SMNVEV (reference sequence). Trimming removed 6 bases from V and 4 bases from J, with 15 bases in between. The CDR3, as DNA: TGTGCCAGCAGCTCCAGACCCGGGGGCACTGAAGCTTTCTTT. This translates into CASSSRPGGTEAFF.

Ten or more counts support this clonotype. The V gene is TRBV6-2 or TRBV6-3, the J gene TRBJ2-3; D is ambiguous. This CDR3 comprises 15 residues. V lost 3 bases, J lost 4 bases, and 14 bases lay in between. CDR1 MNHEY and CDR2 SVGEGT come from the germline V gene. This CDR3 is CASSYSRAPADTQYF. CDR3 nucleotide sequence: TGTGCCAGCAGTTATTCACGGGCTCCCGCAGATACGCAGTATTTT.

This clonotype was picked up many times. CDR3 DNA sequence: TGCGCCAGCAGCTTGGGAACCGGGGGGGATACGCAGTATTTT. Its translation: CASSLGTGGDTQYF. V gene TRBV5-1 combines with J gene TRBJ2-3; 7 bases agree with TRBD2. CDR3 length: 14 amino acids. Germline V CDR1 and CDR2: SGHRS, YFSETQ. The V segment lost 0 bases and the J segment 6 bases; nucleotides outside the gene matches: 4. The complete variable domain, with remaining parts taken from reference TRBV5-1 and TRBJ2-3, reads KAGVTQTPRYLIKTRGQQVTLSCSPISGHRSVSWYQQTPGQGLQFLFEYFSETQRNKGNFPGRFSGRQFSNSRSEMNVSTLELGDSALYLCASSLGTGGDTQYFGPGTRLTVL.

For this clonotype: This may be a read error: a much more frequent sequence differs by one nucleotide. The genes are TRBV6-1 and TRBJ2-7, with TRBD1 identical over 8 bases. The V and J ends lost 6 bases and 5 bases, in that order; junction bases with no gene match: 9. The CDR3 extends over 14 amino acids. The germline gives CDR1 MNHNS, CDR2 SASEGT. This CDR3 reads CASSPGQGEHEQYF. The CDR3, as DNA: TGTGCCAGCAGCCCAGGACAGGGAGAGCACGAGCAGTACTTC.

The chain couples TRBV4-1 to TRBJ1-5, with a possible D match to TRBD1 (5 bases). The CDR3 loop spans 16 amino acids. V was pared by 2 bases and J by 2 bases, with 13 bases between. The germline gives CDR1 MGHRA, CDR2 YSYEKL. CDR3 sequence reads: CASSQFQGPGNQPQHF. The CDR3 DNA reads TGCGCCAGCAGCCAATTCCAGGGACCGGGCAATCAGCCCCAGCATTTT.

This clonotype was detected many times. The J gene is TRBJ1-5, the V gene TRBV12-3 or TRBV12-4; tentatively, D is TRBD1 (5 bases). The CDR3 totals 14 residues. V was clipped by 8 bases and J by 5 bases, with 16 bases between them. The CDR3 coding sequence is TGTGCCAGCGCCCTAGGCAGGGTAGATCAGCCCCAGCATTTT. Amino acid sequence: CASALGRVDQPQHF.

This clonotype was observed many times. The chain employs TRBV27 and TRBJ2-7; D is unresolved. CDR3 length equals 15 residues. Germline V CDR1 and CDR2: MNHEY, SMNVEV (reference sequence). V dropped 0 bases and J dropped 0 bases, with 9 bases sitting between them. CDR3: CASSLSQALSYEQYF. In DNA, the CDR3 is TGTGCCAGCAGTTTATCGCAGGCACTCTCCTACGAGCAGTACTTC.

This clonotype was observed many times. The genes are TRBV12-3 or TRBV12-4 and TRBJ2-1, with D unclear. This CDR3 has 17 amino acids. V lost 3 bases and J 0 bases, leaving 15 bases between the germline ends. The CDR3: CASSFSNSPSSYNEQFF. Here the CDR3 DNA reads TGTGCCAGCAGTTTTAGCAACAGTCCTAGCTCCTACAATGAGCAGTTCTTC.

The chain uses TRBV6-5 and TRBJ2-1; D not resolved. Germline lookup yields CDR1 MNHEY and CDR2 SVGAGI. The V gene lost 0 bases and the J gene lost 9 bases, with 12 bases spanning the gap. This CDR3 has 14 amino acids. As DNA, the CDR3 is TGTGCCAGCAGTTACTCCGTTAGGTTAGGTGAGCAGTTCTTC. As protein: CASSYSVRLGEQFF.

The chain employs TRBV27 and TRBJ2-7; 7 nucleotides match TRBD2. V shed 5 bases, J shed 9 bases, and the junction held 7 bases outside the gene matches. This CDR3 comprises 12 residues. Germline CDR1 MNHEY, CDR2 SMNVEV (reference sequence). CDR3 amino acids: CASSLSGRVQYF. In DNA, the CDR3 is TGTGCCAGCAGTCTGTCAGGGAGGGTGCAGTACTTC.

This clonotype was observed at least ten times. This chain uses TRBV5-5 with TRBJ2-7, with D uncertain. Trimming stripped 0 bases from V and 4 bases from J, with 14 bases between. CDR1 and CDR2 from the germline V gene are SGHKS and YYEKEE (reference sequence). The CDR3 has 15 amino acids. CDR3 DNA sequence: TGTGCCAGCAGCTTGGCCTCGGTCCCCGGTTACGAGCAGTACTTC. It specifies CASSLASVPGYEQYF. Drawing the rest from reference TRBV5-5 and TRBJ2-7, the complete variable domain is DAGVTQSPTHLIKTRGQQVTLRCSPISGHKSVSWYQQVLGQGPQFIFQYYEKEERGRGNFPDRFSARQFPNYSSELNVNALLLGDSALYLCASSLASVPGYEQYFGPGTRLTVT.

This clonotype appeared many times. This sequence joins TRBV27 and TRBJ2-3; unclear D gene. Germline V CDR1 and CDR2: MNHEY, SMNVEV (reference sequence). Trimming removed 5 bases from V and 3 bases from J, with 18 bases in between. The CDR3 length is 16 residues. The CDR3: CASSEIGPQGTDTQYF. The CDR3 DNA is TGTGCCAGCAGTGAGATTGGACCTCAAGGGACAGATACGCAGTATTTT.